The entry below gives a single T cell receptor beta chain sequence along with its context. No antigen is known for it. Trimming cost V 8 bases and J 7 bases; bases outside gene matches: 17. In germline, CDR1 is SQVTM, CDR2 ANQGSEA. The CDR3 has 15 amino acids. This entry comes from a study of T cell repertoires in cytomegalovirus infection. Study findings and constraints: Ex vivo responses were dominated by HLA-C-restricted CMV-specific TCR beta clonotypes. Pooled public TCR beta family frequency picked out CMV carriers with the relevant HLA.

TCRdb ran MiXCR on the reads and lists one entry per CDR3 protein. The sample records about 920,000 distinct CDR3 sequences, 25% to 40% being singletons. J is TRBJ1-2 and V is TRBV29-1, with 9 bases fitting TRBD1. The sequence was collected from a human donor in good health (CMV status not recorded). Some clones in this sample may be carry-over from other donors' samples. Source: cultured CD8+ T cells from PBMCs, taken from culture after CMV antigen stimulation. The CDR3 DNA follows: TGCAGCAGCCGCAGCCGGGACAGGGTGTCTTCTGGCTACACCTTC. As protein: CSSRSRDRVSSGYTF.